Listed here are 3 T cell receptor beta chains from one sample, sequenced in a study of Graves' ophthalmopathy and Graves' hyperthyroidism. Beta-chain TCR CDR3 regions were amplified from RNA transcripts. An initial RT-PCR round employing HTBI primers preceded a second-round multiplex PCR. TCRdb re-analysed the multiplex PCR reads in MiXCR, keeping a single row per CDR3 protein. This sample has 680,000 or so distinct CDR3 sequences, with about a fifth found just once. The source material was peripheral blood. The receptor source for this set is a woman aged 18-30 years with stable Graves' hyperthyroidism. Some clones in this sample may be carry-over from other donors' samples.

Turning to this clonotype: This may come from a read error, since a much larger clone is one base off. The CDR3 bases are TGCAGCGTTAGGCGGGCCACGAACACCGGGGAGCTGTGTTTT. Translated, it gives CSVRRATNTGELCF. The chain carries TRBV29-1 and TRBJ2-2; possibly TRBD2 for D (5 bases). The germline V gene encodes CDR1 SQVTM and CDR2 ANQGSEA. The CDR3 runs to 14 residues.

This clonotype was detected many times. The V and J genes are TRBV6-5 and TRBJ2-5, with D unresolved. CDR1 is MNHEY, CDR2 SVGAGI, per germline. The CDR3 has 13 residues. V was shortened by 0 bases and J by 3 bases, with 5 bases between the two germline ends. CDR3 in DNA: TGTGCCAGCAGTTACTCCCCGAAAGAGACCCAGTACTTC. The encoded protein is CASSYSPKETQYF.

As regards this clonotype: One junction end does not reproduce the germline sequence, and a read error may be involved. The genes are TRBV12-3 or TRBV12-4 and TRBJ2-5; D is uncertain. The CDR3 loop spans 15 amino acids. This CDR3 is CASTKSGGDHETQYF. For the CDR3, the DNA is TGTGCCAGCACCAAATCGGGCGGAGACCACGAGACCCAGTACTTC.